What follows are 19 T cell receptor beta chains derived from one specimen sequenced in a study of tumor T cells in aggressive B-cell lymphoma. Measured with immunoSEQ multiplex PCR; TCRdb has only the in-frame clones, and not every one. The data contain 2,500 to 3,500 clones, approximately 80% of them singletons. The sample was tumor tissue. Source of these receptors: an adult with diffuse large B cell lymphoma.

CDR3 amino acids: CATGTGTDTIYF. The CDR3 DNA reads as TGTGCCACAGGGACAGGGACGGACACCATATATTTT. The chain combines TRBV5-4 with TRBJ1-3; 9 bases line up with TRBD1. Germline CDR1 is SGHNT and CDR2 is YYREEE (reference sequence). V gave up 9 bases and J gave up 8 bases; unmatched junction bases: 6. The CDR3 consists of 12 residues.

This clone was recorded once. V usage is TRBV4-2 and J usage is TRBJ2-7; D unclear. The germline gives CDR1 LGHNA, CDR2 YNFKEQ. The V gene lost 0 bases and the J gene lost 2 bases, with 5 bases spanning the gap. The CDR3 runs 13 residues. Here the CDR3 reads CASSQELAYEQYF. As DNA, the CDR3 is TGTGCCAGCAGCCAAGAACTCGCCTACGAGCAGTACTTC.

CDR3 sequence: CASSMGGLLNSPLHF. The CDR3 region has the DNA TGTGCCAGTAGTATGGGCGGACTCCTCAATTCACCCCTCCACTTT. The chain combines TRBV19 with TRBJ1-6; no clear D gene. Germline lookup yields CDR1 LNHDA and CDR2 SQIVND (reference sequence). This CDR3 is 15 amino acids long. V was trimmed by 3 bases and J by 7 bases, leaving 13 bases between them.

This clone showed up just a few times. The chain employs TRBV9 and TRBJ2-5, with 9 positions matching TRBD2. J gave up 5 bases and V 0 bases, and 2 bases lay outside the gene matches. This CDR3 has 14 residues. From germline, CDR1 is SGDLS and CDR2 YYNGEE. CDR3 residues: CASSVAGLAETQYF. The CDR3 nucleotides are TGTGCCAGCAGCGTAGCCGGACTAGCGGAGACCCAGTACTTC. The whole variable domain, filled in from reference TRBV9 and TRBJ2-5, reads DSGVTQTPKHLITATGQRVTLRCSPRSGDLSVYWYQQSLDQGLQFLIQYYNGEERAKGNILERFSAQQFPDLHSELNLSSLELGDSALYFCASSVAGLAETQYFGPGTRLLVL.

The J gene is TRBJ1-2, the V gene TRBV10-3; 7 nucleotides match TRBD1. The CDR3 loop spans 13 amino acids. CDR1 is ENHRY and CDR2 is SYGVKD in the germline V gene. V dropped 8 bases and J dropped 8; count of bases not matched to a gene: 11. The CDR3 bases are TGTGCCATCGACAGGGAGGACCGACGCGGCTACACCTTC. It specifies CAIDREDRRGYTF.

V usage is TRBV10-3 and J usage is TRBJ2-3; 15 bases are a match to TRBD2. There are 18 residues in the CDR3. J lost 1 base, V lost 4 bases, and 6 bases had no gene match. Germline CDR1 reads ENHRY; CDR2 reads SYGVKD. The CDR3: CAISVRTSGGERTDTQYF. CDR3 coding DNA: TGTGCCATCAGTGTACGGACTAGCGGGGGGGAACGCACAGATACGCAGTATTTT.

The chain joins TRBV5-6 to TRBJ1-1; no definite D call. CDR3 length: 15 amino acids. CDR1 and CDR2 from the germline V gene are SGHDT and YYEEEE. Trimming took off 0 bases at V and 2 bases at J, with 11 bases between the two ends. This chain's CDR3 is CASSLEPGINTEAFF. CDR3 DNA: TGTGCCAGCAGCTTGGAGCCGGGGATCAACACTGAAGCTTTCTTT.

The chain couples TRBV27 to TRBJ2-2; TRBD2 is a possible D gene (5 bases). The CDR3 consists of 14 residues. V lost 3 bases, J lost 7 bases, and 12 bases lay in between. Looked up from germline, CDR1 is MNHEY and CDR2 is SMNVEV (reference sequence). This CDR3 is CASSFALLVGELFF. The CDR3 DNA reads TGTGCCAGCAGTTTCGCCCTACTAGTCGGGGAGCTGTTTTTT.

V is TRBV7-8 and J is TRBJ2-1; D is uncertain. The germline gives CDR1 SGHVS, CDR2 FQNEAQ. Trimming took off 3 bases at V and 3 bases at J, with 6 bases between the two ends. The CDR3 consists of 13 residues. CDR3 sequence: CASSLSLYNEQFF. DNA for the CDR3: TGTGCCAGCAGCTTGTCACTCTACAATGAGCAGTTCTTC.

The chain uses TRBV11-1 and TRBJ2-7; 7 positions match TRBD2. The length of the CDR3 is 15 residues. CDR1 and CDR2 (germline): SGHAT, FQDESV (reference sequence). The J segment lost 2 bases and the V segment lost 1 base, leaving 5 bases of the junction unmatched. The CDR3 loop is CASSLEAGPTYEQYF. DNA for the CDR3: TGTGCCAGCAGCTTAGAAGCGGGGCCAACCTACGAGCAGTACTTC.

The genes are TRBV23-1 and TRBJ1-2; D gene uncertain. TRBV23-1 is an open reading frame whose function is uncertain. The CDR3 length is 17 residues. Trimming shortened V by 4 bases and J by 7 bases, and 25 bases separated the two germline ends. CDR3 protein: CASSPKRSSGGIRGYTF. CDR3 DNA sequence: TGCGCCAGCAGTCCCAAACGGAGCTCCGGAGGTATACGTGGCTACACCTTC.

This clone counts as large. CDR3 coding DNA: TGTGCCAGCAGCTTAGCTGGGACAGGGATCACTGAAGCTTTCTTT. The encoded protein is CASSLAGTGITEAFF. The V and J genes are TRBV7-8 and TRBJ1-1; TRBD1 matches 9 bases. This CDR3 is built from 15 residues. Germline V lookup: CDR1 SGHVS, CDR2 FQNEAQ. The V segment lost 0 bases and the J segment 4 bases; nucleotides outside the gene matches: 3.

This clone was detected once. The chain combines TRBV6-6 with TRBJ2-7; 7 bases map to TRBD1. The junction had 8 bases not matched to a gene; V was cut back by 2 bases and J by 1 base. This CDR3 region has 16 residues. Germline V gene lookup returns CDR1 MNHNY and CDR2 SVGAGI (reference sequence). The CDR3 region is CASSYLGDSLSYEQYF. The DNA of the CDR3 is TGTGCCAGCAGTTACCTCGGGGACAGTCTTTCCTACGAGCAGTACTTC.

The rearrangement links TRBV18 to TRBJ1-1; D not resolved. CDR1 and CDR2 from the germline V gene are KGHSH and LQKENI. This CDR3 is built from 13 residues. V gave up 0 bases and J gave up 6 bases, with 8 bases separating them. The CDR3 reads CASSPPLGAEAFF. The CDR3, as DNA: TGTGCCAGCTCACCACCCCTCGGGGCTGAAGCTTTCTTT.

The chain combines TRBV18 with TRBJ1-2, with D possibly TRBD1 on 6 matching bases. Trimming cost V 5 bases and J 1 base, with 14 bases left between them. The CDR3 length is 15 residues. Germline V gene data show CDR1 as KGHSH and CDR2 as LQKENI. CDR3 in amino acids: CASSSRQAFNYGYTF. CDR3 in DNA: TGTGCCAGCTCATCCCGACAGGCCTTTAACTATGGCTACACCTTC.

This clone was picked up one time. V gene TRBV7-9 combines with J gene TRBJ1-1; TRBD1 might be the D (5 bases). Germline V gene sequence: CDR1 SEHNR, CDR2 FQNEAQ (reference sequence). CDR3 size: 12 residues. Trimming stripped 6 bases from V and 8 bases from J, with 13 bases between. The CDR3 is CASRGGSGEAFF. CDR3 nucleotides: TGTGCCAGCAGGGGGGGGTCAGGGGAAGCTTTCTTT.

This chain joins TRBV6-5 and TRBJ1-1; D perhaps matches TRBD1 (6 bases). Germline V lookup: CDR1 MNHEY, CDR2 SVGAGI. V gave up 7 bases and J gave up 1 base, with 16 bases separating them. The CDR3 spans 15 residues. The CDR3 region is CASKGPGATNTEAFF. DNA for the CDR3: TGTGCCAGCAAGGGGCCAGGGGCCACGAACACTGAAGCTTTCTTT.

Worth noting for this clone: Other DNA sequences in this specimen translate into the identical CDR3. This chain links TRBV7-8 with TRBJ1-5; D unresolved. With 1 base removed from V and 4 bases from J, the gap between germline ends came to 8 bases. This CDR3 comprises 14 residues. Looked up from germline, CDR1 is SGHVS and CDR2 is FQNEAQ. DNA of the CDR3: TGTGCCAGCAGCTTAGGGACGGGGAATCAGCCCCAGCATTTT. Protein: CASSLGTGNQPQHF.

The chain combines TRBV19 with TRBJ1-4; 11 nucleotides line up with TRBD1. CDR3 size: 15 residues. V was pared by 6 bases and J by 8 bases, with 8 bases of the junction left unmatched. Germline V lookup: CDR1 LNHDA, CDR2 SQIVND (reference sequence). The CDR3 region is CASSPPGTGGEKLFF. The CDR3 nucleotides read TGTGCCAGTAGCCCCCCCGGGACAGGGGGAGAAAAACTGTTTTTT.